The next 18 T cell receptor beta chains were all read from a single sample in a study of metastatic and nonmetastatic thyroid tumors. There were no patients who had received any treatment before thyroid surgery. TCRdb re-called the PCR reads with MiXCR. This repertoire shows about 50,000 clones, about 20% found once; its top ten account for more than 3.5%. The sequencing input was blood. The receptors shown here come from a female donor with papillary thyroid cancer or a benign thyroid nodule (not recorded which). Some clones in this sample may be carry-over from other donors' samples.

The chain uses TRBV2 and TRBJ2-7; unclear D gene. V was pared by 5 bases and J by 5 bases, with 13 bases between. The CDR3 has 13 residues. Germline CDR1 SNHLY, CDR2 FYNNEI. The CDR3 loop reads CASSFDGLNEQYF. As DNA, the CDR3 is TGTGCCAGCAGTTTCGATGGTCTCAACGAGCAGTACTTC.

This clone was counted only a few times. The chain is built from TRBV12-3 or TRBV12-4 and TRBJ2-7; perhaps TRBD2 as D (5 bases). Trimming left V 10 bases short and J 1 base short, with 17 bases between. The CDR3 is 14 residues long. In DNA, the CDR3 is TGTGCCACCCGTAGCGTAGTAACGTCCTACGAGCAGTACTTC. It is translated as CATRSVVTSYEQYF.

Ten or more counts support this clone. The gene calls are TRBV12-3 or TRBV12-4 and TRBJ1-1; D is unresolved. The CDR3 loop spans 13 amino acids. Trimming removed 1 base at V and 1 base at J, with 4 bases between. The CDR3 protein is CASSLGKNTEAFF. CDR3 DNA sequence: TGTGCCAGCAGTTTAGGGAAGAACACTGAAGCTTTCTTT.

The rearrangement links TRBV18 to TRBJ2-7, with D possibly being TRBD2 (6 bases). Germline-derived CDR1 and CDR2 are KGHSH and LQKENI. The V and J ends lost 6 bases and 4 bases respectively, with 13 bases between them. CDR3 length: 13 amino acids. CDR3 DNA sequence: TGTGCCAGCTCTCCCCGGGGGAAATACGAGCAGTACTTC. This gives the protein CASSPRGKYEQYF. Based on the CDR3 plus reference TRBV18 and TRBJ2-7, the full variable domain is NAGVMQNPRHLVRRRGQEARLRCSPMKGHSHVYWYRQLPEEGLKFMVYLQKENIIDESGMPKERFSAEFPKEGPSILRIQQVVRGDSAAYFCASSPRGKYEQYFGPGTRLTVT.

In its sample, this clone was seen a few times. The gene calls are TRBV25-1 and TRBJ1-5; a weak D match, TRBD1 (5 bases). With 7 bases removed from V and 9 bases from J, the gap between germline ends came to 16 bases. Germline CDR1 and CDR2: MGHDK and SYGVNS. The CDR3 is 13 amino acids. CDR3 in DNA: TGTGCCAGCAAGGACACTCGAGATGGGCCCCAGCATTTT. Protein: CASKDTRDGPQHF.

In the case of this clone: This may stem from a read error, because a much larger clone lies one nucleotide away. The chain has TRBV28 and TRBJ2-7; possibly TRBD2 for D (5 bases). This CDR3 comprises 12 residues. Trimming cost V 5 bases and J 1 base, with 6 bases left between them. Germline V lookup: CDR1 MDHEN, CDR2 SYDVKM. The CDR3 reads CASSERSYEQYF. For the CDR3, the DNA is TGTGCCAGCAGTGAGCGGTCCTACGAGCAGTACTTC. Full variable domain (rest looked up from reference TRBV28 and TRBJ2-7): DVKVTQSSRYLVKRTGEKVFLECVQDMDHENMFWYRQDPGLGLRLIYFSYDVKMKEKGDIPEGYSVSREKKERFSLILESASTNQTSMYLCASSERSYEQYFGPGTRLTVT.

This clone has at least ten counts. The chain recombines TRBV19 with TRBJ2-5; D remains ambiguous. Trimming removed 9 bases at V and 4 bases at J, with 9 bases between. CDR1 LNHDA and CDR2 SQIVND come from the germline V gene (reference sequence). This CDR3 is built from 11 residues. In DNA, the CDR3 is TGTGCCAGCAACCTTAGAGAGACCCAGTACTTC. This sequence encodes CASNLRETQYF.

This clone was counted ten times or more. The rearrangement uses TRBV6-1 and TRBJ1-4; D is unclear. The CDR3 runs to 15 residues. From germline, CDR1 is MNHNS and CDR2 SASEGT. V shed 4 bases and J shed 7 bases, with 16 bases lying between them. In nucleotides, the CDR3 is TGTGCCAGCAGTGGACGGGGTGCGGGTGGTGAAAAACTGTTTTTT. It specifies CASSGRGAGGEKLFF.

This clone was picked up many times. DNA of the CDR3: TGTGCCAGCAGCTTATTTGGGGCGCAGGAGACCCAGTACTTC. Translation: CASSLFGAQETQYF. The chain has TRBV7-3 and TRBJ2-5, with D maybe TRBD1 (5 bases). Germline loops: CDR1 SGHTA, CDR2 FQGTGA. This CDR3 spans 14 amino acids. V lost 2 bases and J 5 bases, leaving 12 bases between the germline ends.

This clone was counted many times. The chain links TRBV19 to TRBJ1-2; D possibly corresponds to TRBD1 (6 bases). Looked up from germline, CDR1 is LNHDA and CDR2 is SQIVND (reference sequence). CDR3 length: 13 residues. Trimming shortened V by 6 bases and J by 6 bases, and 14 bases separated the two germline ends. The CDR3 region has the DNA TGTGCCAGTAGCGCACAGGGATTAGATGGCTACACCTTC. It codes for CASSAQGLDGYTF.

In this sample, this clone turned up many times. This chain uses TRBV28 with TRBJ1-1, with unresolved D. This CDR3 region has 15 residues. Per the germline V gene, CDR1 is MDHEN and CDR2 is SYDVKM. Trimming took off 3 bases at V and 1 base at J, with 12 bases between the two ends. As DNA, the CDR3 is TGTGCCAGCAGTTTGTATGGAAAGACGAACACTGAAGCTTTCTTT. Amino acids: CASSLYGKTNTEAFF.

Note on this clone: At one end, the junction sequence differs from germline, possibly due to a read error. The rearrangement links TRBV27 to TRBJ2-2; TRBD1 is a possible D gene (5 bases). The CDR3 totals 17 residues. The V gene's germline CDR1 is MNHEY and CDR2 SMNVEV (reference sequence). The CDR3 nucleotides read TGTGCCAGCAGTTTAAGGGTGGGGCCCTCGAACATCGGGGAGCTGTTTTTT. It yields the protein CASSLRVGPSNIGELFF.

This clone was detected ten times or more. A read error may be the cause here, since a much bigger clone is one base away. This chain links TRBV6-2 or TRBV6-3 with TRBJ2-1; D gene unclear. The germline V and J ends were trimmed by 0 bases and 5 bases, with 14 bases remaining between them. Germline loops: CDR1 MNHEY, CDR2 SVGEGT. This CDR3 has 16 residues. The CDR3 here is CASSYSIVSGDNEQFF. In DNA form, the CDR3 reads TGTGCCAGCAGTTACTCGATAGTGTCCGGTGACAATGAGCAGTTCTTC.

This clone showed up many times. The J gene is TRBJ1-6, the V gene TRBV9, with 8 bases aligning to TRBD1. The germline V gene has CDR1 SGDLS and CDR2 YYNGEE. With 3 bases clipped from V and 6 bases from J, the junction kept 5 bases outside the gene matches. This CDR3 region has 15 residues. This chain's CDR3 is CASSAGQGGNSPLHF. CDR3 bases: TGTGCCAGCAGCGCCGGACAGGGCGGTAATTCACCCCTCCACTTT.

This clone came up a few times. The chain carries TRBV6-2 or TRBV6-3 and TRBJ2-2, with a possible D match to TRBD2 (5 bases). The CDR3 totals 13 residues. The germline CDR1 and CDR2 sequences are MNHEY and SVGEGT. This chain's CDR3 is CDIQREGNGELFF. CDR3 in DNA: TGTGACATTCAACGAGAGGGTAACGGGGAGCTGTTTTTT.

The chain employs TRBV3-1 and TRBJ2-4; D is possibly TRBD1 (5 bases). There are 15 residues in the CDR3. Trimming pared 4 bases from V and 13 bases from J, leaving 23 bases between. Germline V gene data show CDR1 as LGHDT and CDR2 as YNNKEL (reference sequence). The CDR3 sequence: CASSRNRWGLGIQYF. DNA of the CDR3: TGTGCCAGCAGCCGCAACAGGTGGGGATTGGGCATCCAGTACTTC. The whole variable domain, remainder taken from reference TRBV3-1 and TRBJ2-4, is DTAVSQTPKYLVTQMGNDKSIKCEQNLGHDTMYWYKQDSKKFLKIMFSYNNKELIINETVPNRFSPKSPDKAHLNLHINSLELGDSAVYFCASSRNRWGLGIQYFGAGTRLSVL.

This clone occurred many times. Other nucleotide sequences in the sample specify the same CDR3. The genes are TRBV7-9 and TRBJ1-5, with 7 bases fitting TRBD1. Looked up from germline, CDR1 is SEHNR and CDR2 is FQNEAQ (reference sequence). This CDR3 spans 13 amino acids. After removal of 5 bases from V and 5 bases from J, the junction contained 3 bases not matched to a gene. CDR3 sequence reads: CASSPQGDQPQHF. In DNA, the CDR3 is TGTGCCAGCAGCCCGCAGGGGGATCAGCCCCAGCATTTT.

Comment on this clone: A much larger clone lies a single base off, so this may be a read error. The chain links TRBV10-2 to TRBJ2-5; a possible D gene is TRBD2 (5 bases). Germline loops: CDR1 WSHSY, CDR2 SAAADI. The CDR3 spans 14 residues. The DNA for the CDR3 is TGCGCCAGCAGTTCCCCGGGGATTGGGGAGACCCAGTGCTTC. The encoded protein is CASSSPGIGETQCF.